Following are 31 T cell receptor delta chains from one sample sequenced in a study of gamma delta lymphoproliferative disorders and STAT genes. TCRdb re-called the multiplex PCR reads with CATT. The table lists about 1,500 delta-chain clones, roughly 1.2% of them singletons, with around 50% in the top ten. Sequencing used genomic DNA taken from PBMCs of patients and controls. Sequencing used blood. The receptor set was obtained from a human donor in good health.

In the case of this clone: The protein recorded in TCRdb matches a much larger clone and deviates from this DNA's translation at residue 18, suggesting a read error; the protein here is obtained by translating the DNA. V is TRDV1 and J is TRDJ1, with D possibly being TRDD3 (5 bases). In germline, CDR1 is TSWWSYY, CDR2 QGS. The CDR3 spans 20 residues. The CDR3 loop reads CALGEFQPTTFWVYTDKFIF. The CDR3 DNA is TGTGCTCTTGGGGAATTTCAACCAACTACGTTCTGGGTCTACACCGATAAATTCATCTTT.

This clone is medium-sized. A far larger clone is just one base off, so this is likely a read error. The identical CDR3 is also encoded by other nucleotide sequences in the sample. V is TRDV2 and J is TRDJ1; D may be TRDD3 (5 bases). The germline CDR1 and CDR2 sequences are GEAIGNYY and EKD. Trimming removed 0 bases at V and 0 bases at J, with 13 bases between. The CDR3 is 16 amino acids. DNA for the CDR3: TGTGCCTGTGACACCGTGGGGTACGGGAACACCGATAAACTCATCTTT. Its translation: CACDTVGYGNTDKLIF.

This clone came up many times. The mismatch at residue 10 between this DNA's translation and the TCRdb protein of a much larger clone likely reflects a read error; the protein shown is translated from the DNA. The J gene is TRDJ1, the V gene TRDV1, with 7 bases fitting TRDD3. There are 19 residues in the CDR3. J gave up 2 bases and V 2 bases, and 17 bases lay outside the gene matches. Looked up from germline, CDR1 is TSWWSYY and CDR2 is QGS. The DNA of the CDR3 is TGTGCTCTTGGGGAATTTCCCTCATTGGAGGATACGCAAACCGATAAACTCATCTTT. It codes for CALGEFPSLEDTQTDKLIF.

This clone was counted a few times. This likely reflects a read error, since a far larger clone is one base away. Other DNA sequences in the same sample also yield this CDR3. The V and J genes are TRDV2 and TRDJ1; 8 nucleotides align to TRDD3. The CDR3 runs 18 residues. CDR1 is GEAIGNYY and CDR2 is EKD in the germline V gene. The V gene end was trimmed by 0 bases and the J gene end by 1 base; junction bases not matched to a gene: 12. The CDR3 nucleotides read TGTGCCTGTGACACCGTACTGGGGGCCCACGCCAGCACCGATAAACTCATCTTT. It codes for CACDTVLGAHASTDKLIF.

A word on this clone: The protein recorded in TCRdb matches a much larger clone and deviates from this DNA's translation at residue 20, suggesting a read error; the protein here is obtained by translating the DNA. The chain links TRDV1 to TRDJ1, with 8 nucleotides matching TRDD3. Germline CDR1 is TSWWSYY and CDR2 is QGS. V shed 0 bases, J shed 3 bases, and the junction held 33 bases outside the gene matches. This CDR3 is 25 amino acids long. CDR3 loop: CALGELHLYPKLGVIRVPNADKLIF. In nucleotides, the CDR3 is TGTGCTCTTGGGGAACTACATCTATATCCTAAACTGGGGGTTATCAGGGTTCCGAACGCCGATAAACTCATCTTT.

This clone was seen a few times. TCRdb's protein for this DNA is that of a much larger clone and differs from the translation at residue 8, likely a read error; the protein shown is the DNA translation. This chain links TRDV2 with TRDJ1, with a weak D call TRDD3 (5 bases). The germline CDR1 and CDR2 sequences are GEAIGNYY and EKD. Trimming shortened V by 3 bases and J by 0 bases, and 22 bases separated the two germline ends. This CDR3 spans 18 amino acids. The CDR3 region has the DNA TGTGCCTGTGACCCGATAGGGGGTACGTCCTCATACACCGATAAACTCATCTTT. Encoded protein: CACDPIGGTSSYTDKLIF.

Turning to this clone: With only one base between it and a far larger clone, this is likely a read error. Other DNA sequences in this sample translate to the same CDR3. This chain joins TRDV1 and TRDJ1; 8 bases map to TRDD3. CDR1 is TSWWSYY, CDR2 QGS, per germline. The CDR3 is made up of 22 amino acids. V shed 2 bases and J 0 bases; nucleotides not matched to a gene: 23. CDR3: CALGEGGYDPGGYEENTDKLIF. The CDR3 DNA reads as TGTGCTCTTGGGGAAGGGGGATATGACCCTGGTGGATACGAAGAGAACACCGATAAACTCATCTTT.

Comments on this clone: This probably arose from a read error, given a far larger clone one base away. This CDR3 is also generated by other DNA sequences in the sample. The chain employs TRDV2 and TRDJ1; 9 nucleotides line up with TRDD3. Trimming cost V 1 base and J 2 bases; bases outside gene matches: 10. This CDR3 spans 17 amino acids. Germline V gene sequence: CDR1 GEAIGNYY, CDR2 EKD. CDR3 bases: TGTGCCTGTGACACGATGCTGGGGGATCTCTTAACCGATAAACTCATCTTT. As protein: CACDTMLGDLLTDKLIF.

For this clone: TCRdb's protein for this DNA is that of a much larger clone and differs from the translation at residue 10, likely a read error; the protein shown is the DNA translation. CDR3 sequence (DNA): TGTGCTCTTGGGGAAGATCGGAACTACCTATCGGTTTGGGGGATTTTAGCTTTGACAGCACAACTCTTCTTT. As protein: CALGEDRNYLSVWGILALTAQLFF. The chain couples TRDV1 to TRDJ2; 8 bases agree with TRDD3. Germline V lookup: CDR1 TSWWSYY, CDR2 QGS. The V and J ends lost 2 bases and 0 bases, in that order; junction bases with no gene match: 26. This CDR3 has 24 residues.

This clone appeared a few times. A far larger clone lies a single base away; this is likely a read error. Other DNA sequences in the sample encode the same CDR3. The genes are TRDV2 and TRDJ1; TRDD3 matches 9 bases. After removal of 7 bases from V and 0 bases from J, the junction contained 11 bases not matched to a gene. Per germline, CDR1 GEAIGNYY and CDR2 EKD. This CDR3 is built from 16 residues. The CDR3 nucleotides read TGTGCCTGCGACGCCCTACTGGGGGACCACACCGATAAACTCATCTTT. Encoded protein: CACDALLGDHTDKLIF.

In the case of this clone: TCRdb attributes to this sequence the protein of a much larger clone, which differs from the DNA translation at residue 6; a read error is likely, and the protein displayed is translated from the DNA. This chain uses TRDV1 with TRDJ2, with 8 bases lining up with TRDD3. CDR3 length: 24 amino acids. Germline V gene sequence: CDR1 TSWWSYY, CDR2 QGS. V lost 2 bases to trimming and J lost 0 bases; unmatched junction nucleotides: 26. The CDR3 here is CALGENRNYPSVWGILALTAQLFF. The CDR3 coding sequence is TGTGCTCTTGGGGAAAATCGGAACTACCCATCGGTTTGGGGGATTTTAGCTTTGACAGCACAACTCTTCTTT.

The sample holds a few counts of this clone. TCRdb pairs this DNA with a much larger clone's protein that differs at residue 6, likely a read error; the protein shown was translated from the DNA. CDR3 protein: CACDAMPYTDKLIF. The CDR3 DNA sequence: TGTGCCTGTGACGCCATGCCGTACACCGATAAACTCATCTTT. The chain combines TRDV2 with TRDJ1, with D uncertain. From germline, CDR1 is GEAIGNYY and CDR2 EKD. V was clipped by 3 bases and J by 0 bases, with 10 bases between them. This CDR3 is built from 14 residues.

Details on this clone: The protein recorded in TCRdb matches a much larger clone and deviates from this DNA's translation at residue 6, suggesting a read error; the protein here is obtained by translating the DNA. The CDR3 DNA reads TGTGCTCTTGGGGAATATCCCTCATTGGGGGATACGCAAACCGATAAACTCATCTTT. This gives the protein CALGEYPSLGDTQTDKLIF. The rearrangement uses TRDV1 and TRDJ1; 11 nucleotides line up with TRDD3. This CDR3 region has 19 residues. The germline V gene encodes CDR1 TSWWSYY and CDR2 QGS. With V trimmed by 2 bases and J by 2 bases, 13 bases remained unmatched.

This clone has just a few counts. This DNA's translation and the protein TCRdb lists, from a much larger clone, do not match at residue 3, likely due to a read error; the protein shown is translated from the DNA. This chain joins TRDV1 and TRDJ1; D is possibly TRDD2 or TRDD3 (5 bases each). Germline CDR1 reads TSWWSYY; CDR2 reads QGS. The CDR3 covers 20 residues. CDR3 sequence reads: CAFGDVPRGWPLPYTDKLIF. Here the CDR3 DNA reads TGTGCTTTTGGGGACGTCCCCAGGGGGTGGCCGCTTCCCTACACCGATAAACTCATCTTT.

Comment on this clone: Only one base separates this from a far larger clonotype, so it likely reflects a read error. This same CDR3 is encoded by further DNA sequences in the sample. This chain links TRDV1 with TRDJ1, with 12 bases that match TRDD3. Germline loops: CDR1 TSWWSYY, CDR2 QGS. V gave up 6 bases and J gave up 0 bases; unmatched junction bases: 23. CDR3 length: 22 amino acids. CDR3 bases: TGTGCTCTTGGAGAAGGGGGATATGACCCTGGGGGATACGAAGAGAACACCGATAAACTCATCTTT. It yields the protein CALGEGGYDPGGYEENTDKLIF.

This clone was recorded a few times. The protein TCRdb gives is from a much larger clone and does not agree with this DNA's translation at residue 4, likely a read error; the protein shown here comes from the DNA. The chain recombines TRDV1 with TRDJ1, with 9 positions matching TRDD3. CDR1 and CDR2 from the germline V gene are TSWWSYY and QGS. CDR3 length: 21 residues. CDR3 bases: TGTGCTCTTGAGGAAAGGGTCGCTCCTACCTATTGGGGGATAGGTTCCGATAAACTCATCTTT. This codes for CALEERVAPTYWGIGSDKLIF.

The rearrangement links TRDV2 to TRDJ1, with TRDD3 matching 10 bases. CDR1 is GEAIGNYY and CDR2 is EKD in the germline V gene. The length of the CDR3 is 20 residues. Losses at the gene ends were 0 bases for V and 0 bases for J; bases not matched to a gene: 15. CDR3 coding DNA: TGTGCCTGTGACACCTTGAACTGGGAGGGGGATACGCGGTACACCGATAAACTCATCTTT. Translation: CACDTLNWEGDTRYTDKLIF.

This clone turned up a few times. Only one base separates this from a far larger clonotype, so it likely reflects a read error. The same CDR3 arises from other DNA sequences in this sample as well. This chain uses TRDV2 with TRDJ1; 12 nucleotides agree with TRDD3. Germline CDR1 reads GEAIGNYY; CDR2 reads EKD. The J segment lost 5 bases and the V segment lost 7 bases, leaving 19 bases of the junction unmatched. The CDR3 loop spans 18 amino acids. DNA of the CDR3: TGTGCCTGCGACTCCGTCGAGACTGGGGGATACCAAGGGGATAAACTCATCTTT. Protein product: CACDSVETGGYQGDKLIF.

This clone occurred a few times. TCRdb records a much larger clone's protein for this DNA, with a difference at residue 8 that likely arises from a read error; the protein given is the translation of the DNA. The chain carries TRDV2 and TRDJ3; 9 nucleotides line up with TRDD3. CDR1 is GEAIGNYY and CDR2 is EKD in the germline V gene. This CDR3 comprises 22 residues. J gave up 0 bases and V 0 bases, and 14 bases lay outside the gene matches. CDR3 amino acids: CACDTVKRGGYRHSWDTRQMFF. Written as DNA, the CDR3 is TGTGCCTGTGACACCGTAAAAAGGGGGGGATACCGTCACTCCTGGGACACCCGACAGATGTTTTTC.

As concerns this clone: Given a far larger clone just one base away, this is likely a sequencing read error. The same CDR3 arises from other DNA sequences in this sample as well. This chain connects TRDV1 to TRDJ1, with 8 bases fitting TRDD3. Per the germline V gene, CDR1 is TSWWSYY and CDR2 is QGS. The CDR3 covers 22 residues. V was pared by 2 bases and J by 0 bases, with 23 bases of the junction left unmatched. The CDR3 is CALGEGGYDPGGYEENTDKLIF. CDR3 nucleotides: TGTGCTCTTGGGGAAGGGGGATATGACCCTGGAGGATACGAAGAGAACACCGATAAACTCATCTTT.

This clone was observed a handful of times. Only one base separates this from a far larger clonotype, so it likely reflects a read error. This sample includes further DNA sequences coding for the same CDR3. V usage is TRDV2 and J usage is TRDJ3; the match to TRDD3 covers 9 bases. The CDR3 is 20 residues long. Trimming took 3 bases from V and 0 from J; bases not matched to a gene: 11. Per the germline V gene, CDR1 is GEAIGNYY and CDR2 is EKD. The CDR3 bases are TGTGCCTGTGACCCTACTGGGGGAACTAGGAGCTCCTGGGACACCCGACAGATGTTTTTC. Translating it yields CACDPTGGTRSSWDTRQMFF.

As for this clone: The TCRdb protein comes from a much larger clone and disagrees with this DNA's translation at residue 11, likely due to a read error; the protein given here is derived from the DNA. This chain uses TRDV1 with TRDJ1, with D possibly TRDD2 on 9 matching bases. The CDR3 is made up of 23 amino acids. Germline V gives CDR1 TSWWSYY, CDR2 QGS. V was shortened by 5 bases and J by 0 bases, with 37 bases between the two germline ends. CDR3 amino acids: CALGPSASFLPHWGLKYTDKLIF. DNA for the CDR3: TGTGCTCTTGGGCCCTCAGCCTCCTTCCTACCTCACTGGGGGCTCAAGTACACCGATAAACTCATCTTT.

This clone was detected only a few times. This likely traces to a read error, being one base from a far larger clone. The chain employs TRDV1 and TRDJ2, with 8 bases fitting TRDD3. This CDR3 is 24 amino acids long. Germline CDR1 TSWWSYY, CDR2 QGS. J gave up 0 bases and V 2 bases, and 26 bases lay outside the gene matches. In DNA, the CDR3 is TGTGCTCTTGGGGAAGATCGGAACTACCCATCGGCTTGGGGGATTTTAGCTTTGACAGCACAACTCTTCTTT. Its protein product is CALGEDRNYPSAWGILALTAQLFF.

About this clone: The protein TCRdb gives is from a much larger clone and does not agree with this DNA's translation at residue 9, likely a read error; the protein shown here comes from the DNA. CDR3 protein: CACDTVKGHTSGGTDKLIF. The DNA for the CDR3 is TGTGCCTGTGACACCGTTAAGGGACACACCTCCGGGGGAACCGATAAACTCATCTTT. The chain carries TRDV2 and TRDJ1, with TRDD3 as a possible D gene (6 bases). The V gene's germline CDR1 is GEAIGNYY and CDR2 EKD. With 0 bases removed from V and 2 bases from J, the gap between germline ends came to 24 bases. This CDR3 spans 19 amino acids.

Remarks on this clone: This DNA's translation differs at residue 14 from TCRdb's protein, which comes from a much larger clone; a read error is likely, and the protein shown is translated from the DNA. The chain combines TRDV1 with TRDJ1; 9 nucleotides align to TRDD2. Germline CDR1 reads TSWWSYY; CDR2 reads QGS. CDR3 length: 23 residues. Unmatched junction bases numbered 28, after V lost 5 bases and J lost 0 bases. CDR3: CALGPSASFLLHWELKYTDKLIF. CDR3 in DNA: TGTGCTCTTGGGCCCTCAGCCTCCTTCCTACTTCACTGGGAGCTCAAGTACACCGATAAACTCATCTTT.

This clone was observed a handful of times. The TCRdb record carries a much larger clone's protein, which differs from this DNA's translation at residue 18; a read error is the likely cause, and the protein listed here is the DNA translation. This chain connects TRDV1 to TRDJ1, with 11 positions matching TRDD3. With V trimmed by 0 bases and J by 0 bases, 27 bases remained unmatched. The CDR3 covers 25 residues. Germline CDR1 TSWWSYY, CDR2 QGS. CDR3 sequence (DNA): TGTGCTCTTGGGGAACTCCACCGCTTATCCTTCCTACTGTACTGGGGGATATGTGACACCGATAAACTCATCTTT. As protein: CALGELHRLSFLLYWGICDTDKLIF.

This clone was observed a few times. The TCRdb protein comes from a much larger clone and disagrees with this DNA's translation at residue 7, likely due to a read error; the protein given here is derived from the DNA. The rearrangement joins TRDV1 to TRDJ1; 10 bases match TRDD3. CDR3 length equals 22 residues. Germline values: CDR1 TSWWSYY, CDR2 QGS. V lost 1 base, J lost 0 bases, and 20 bases stayed unmatched. The CDR3 spells CALGERVFLRRYWGIYTDKLIF. The CDR3 nucleotides are TGTGCTCTTGGGGAACGTGTCTTCCTACGCCGCTACTGGGGGATTTACACCGATAAACTCATCTTT.

Only a few counts were recorded for this clone. This chain uses TRDV2 with TRDJ3; 7 nucleotides match TRDD3. This CDR3 spans 25 amino acids. Unmatched junction bases numbered 25, after V lost 0 bases and J lost 0 bases. CDR1 GEAIGNYY and CDR2 EKD come from the germline V gene. In nucleotides, the CDR3 is TGTGCCTGTGACACCGTTAAGGGATACACCTCCGGGGGAACCAGGAGCTCCTGGGACACCCGACAGATGTTTTTC. Encoded protein: CACDTVKGYTSGGTRSSWDTRQMFF.

As to this clone: A far bigger clonotype differs at one base, so this is likely a read error. This CDR3 is also generated by other DNA sequences in the sample. The rearrangement uses TRDV1 and TRDJ2; 8 bases map to TRDD3. The V gene end was trimmed by 6 bases and the J gene end by 0 bases; junction bases not matched to a gene: 30. Looked up from germline, CDR1 is TSWWSYY and CDR2 is QGS. The CDR3 totals 24 residues. The CDR3 sequence is CALGEDRNYPSVWGILALTAQLFF. The CDR3 DNA is TGTGCTCTTGGAGAAGATCGGAACTACCCATCGGTTTGGGGGATTTTAGCTTTGACAGCACAACTCTTCTTT.

This clone has only a few counts. TCRdb's entry gives the protein of a much larger clone, which mismatches this DNA's translation at residue 5, likely from a read error; the protein reported here is translated from the DNA. The J gene is TRDJ1, the V gene TRDV1; 11 nucleotides agree with TRDD3. The CDR3 consists of 19 residues. CDR1 TSWWSYY and CDR2 QGS come from the germline V gene. The V and J ends lost 4 bases and 2 bases, in that order; junction bases with no gene match: 15. The CDR3 spells CALGVFPSLGDTQTDKLIF. The CDR3 DNA sequence: TGTGCTCTTGGGGTATTTCCCTCATTGGGGGATACGCAAACCGATAAACTCATCTTT.

This clone was counted between two and nine times. A far bigger clonotype differs at one base, so this is likely a read error. At the DNA level, this CDR3 is encoded by other sequences in the same sample as well. V is TRDV1 and J is TRDJ2, with 8 bases that match TRDD3. The CDR3 runs to 24 residues. Losses at the gene ends were 2 bases for V and 0 bases for J; bases not matched to a gene: 26. Germline V CDR1 and CDR2: TSWWSYY, QGS. The CDR3 region is CALGEDRNYPSVWGILALTAQLFF. For the CDR3, the DNA is TGTGCTCTTGGGGAAGATCGAAACTACCCATCGGTTTGGGGGATTTTAGCTTTGACAGCACAACTCTTCTTT.